This T cell receptor beta chain is from a study of blood T cells in healthy people across ages. Study-level background: There was about one barcoded beta molecule captured by template switching per two T cells.

As regards this clonotype: The antigen is undetermined.

The second PCR ran about 6 to 11 cycles with a sample-barcoded 5' primer and J-beta primers. Every cDNA was tagged by a template-switch adaptor with 12 random nucleotides. No fewer than 3 million CDR3-containing paired-end reads came from each sample. TCRdb reprocessed the 5' RACE reads with MiXCR, giving one entry per CDR3 protein. The table lists more than 500,000 distinct CDR3 sequences, approximately 30% of them singletons. General study points: PBMCs that were unsorted prevented a conclusive naive versus antigen-experienced comparison.

With 6 bases clipped from V and 0 bases from J, the junction kept 2 bases outside the gene matches. Looked up from germline, CDR1 is ENHRY and CDR2 is SYGVKD. This CDR3 has 13 residues. The chain has TRBV10-3 and TRBJ2-7; 7 nucleotides align to TRBD1. Sequenced material: blood. This clonotype was sampled from a woman aged 70-85 years in good health. The CDR3 protein is CAIRGTASYEQYF. As DNA, the CDR3 is TGTGCCATCAGAGGGACAGCCTCCTACGAGCAGTACTTC.